Sequencing of this T cell receptor beta chain was carried out in a study of blood T cell repertoires in COVID-19. Background on the study: Whether acute or convalescent, the COVID-19 samples came from the United States, Italy and Spain. The cDNA or gDNA used as material had been derived from T cells, B-cell-depleted T cells, or PBMCs.

Original methodology: It was from reference gene primer amplification that nucleated cell counts were estimated. This table comes from immunoSEQ multiplex PCR, and its TCRdb copy is limited to in-frame clones, with some not included. The V and J calls and clone size were taken over from that table, and D and trimming were inferred from the DNA. The sample lists 85,000 to 130,000 clones; about 80% were seen once. Sequenced: peripheral blood. This TCR was recovered from a woman aged 60-75 years with acute or convalescent COVID-19.

This chain's CDR3 is CASSYRGSNTGELFF. DNA for the CDR3: TGTGCCAGCAGTTACAGGGGCTCGAACACCGGGGAGCTGTTTTTT. The rearrangement links TRBV6-5 to TRBJ2-2, with D possibly matching TRBD1 (5 bases). Trimming took 2 bases from V and 0 from J, leaving 7 bases between them. The CDR3 is made up of 15 amino acids. Germline values: CDR1 MNHEY, CDR2 SVGAGI.